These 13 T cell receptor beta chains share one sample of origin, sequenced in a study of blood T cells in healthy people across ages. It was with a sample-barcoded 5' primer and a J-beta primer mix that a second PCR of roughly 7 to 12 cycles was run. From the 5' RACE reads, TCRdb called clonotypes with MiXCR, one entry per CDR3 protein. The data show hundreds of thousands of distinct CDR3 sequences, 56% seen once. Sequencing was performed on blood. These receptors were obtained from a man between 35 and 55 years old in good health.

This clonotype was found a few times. In DNA form, the CDR3 reads TGTGCCAGCAGCACCCGACGTCATCTAGCGGGAGCTTTGTTGTCACCCTACGAGCAGTACTTC. This sequence encodes CASSTRRHLAGALLSPYEQYF. This sequence joins TRBV21-1 and TRBJ2-7; the D call TRBD2 from the table was never checked on the DNA. TRBV21-1 is given as a pseudogene. CDR3 length: 21 residues.

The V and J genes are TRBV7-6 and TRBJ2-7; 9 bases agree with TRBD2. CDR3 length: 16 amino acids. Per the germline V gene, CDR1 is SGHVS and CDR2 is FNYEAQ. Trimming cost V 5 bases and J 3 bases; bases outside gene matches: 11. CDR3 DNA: TGTGCCAGCAGCCCCCAGACTAGCGGACTGATCTACGAGCAGTACTTC. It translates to CASSPQTSGLIYEQYF. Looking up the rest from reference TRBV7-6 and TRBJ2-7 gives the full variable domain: GAGVSQSPRYKVTKRGQDVALRCDPISGHVSLYWYRQALGQGPEFLTYFNYEAQQDKSGLPNDRFSAERPEGSISTLTIQRTEQRDSAMYRCASSPQTSGLIYEQYFGPGTRLTVT.

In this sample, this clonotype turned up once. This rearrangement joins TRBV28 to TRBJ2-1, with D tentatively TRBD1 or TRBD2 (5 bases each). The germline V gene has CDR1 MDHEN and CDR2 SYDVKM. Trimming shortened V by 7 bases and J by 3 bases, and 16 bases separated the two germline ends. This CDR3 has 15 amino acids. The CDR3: CASTTGTLNYNEQFF. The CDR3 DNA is TGTGCCAGCACCACCGGGACCCTGAACTACAATGAGCAGTTCTTC.

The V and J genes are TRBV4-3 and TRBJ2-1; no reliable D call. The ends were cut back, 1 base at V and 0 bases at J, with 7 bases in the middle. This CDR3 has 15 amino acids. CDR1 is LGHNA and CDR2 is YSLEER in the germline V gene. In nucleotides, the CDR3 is TGCGCCAGCAGCCAAGCTACGGGCTCCTACAATGAGCAGTTCTTC. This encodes CASSQATGSYNEQFF.

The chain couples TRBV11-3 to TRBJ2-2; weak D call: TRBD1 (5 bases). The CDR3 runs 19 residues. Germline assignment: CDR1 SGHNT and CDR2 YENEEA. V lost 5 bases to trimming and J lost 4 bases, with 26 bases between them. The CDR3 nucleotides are TGTGCCAGCAGCCCACCCGTGAAAAGTTCAGGGTATCTCACCGGGGAGCTGTTTTTT. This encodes CASSPPVKSSGYLTGELFF.

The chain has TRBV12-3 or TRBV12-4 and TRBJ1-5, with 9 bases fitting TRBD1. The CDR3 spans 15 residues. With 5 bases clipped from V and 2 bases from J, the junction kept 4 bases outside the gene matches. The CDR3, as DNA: TGTGCCAGCAGTACAGGGGGCTTCGGCAATCAGCCCCAGCATTTT. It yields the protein CASSTGGFGNQPQHF.

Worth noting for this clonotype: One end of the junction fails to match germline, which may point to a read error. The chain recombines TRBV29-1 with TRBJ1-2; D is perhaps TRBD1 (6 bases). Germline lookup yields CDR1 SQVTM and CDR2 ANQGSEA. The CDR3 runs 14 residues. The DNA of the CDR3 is TGCAGCGTCCGGACTCACACAGGGAGCCGTGGCCACACCTTC. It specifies CSVRTHTGSRGHTF.

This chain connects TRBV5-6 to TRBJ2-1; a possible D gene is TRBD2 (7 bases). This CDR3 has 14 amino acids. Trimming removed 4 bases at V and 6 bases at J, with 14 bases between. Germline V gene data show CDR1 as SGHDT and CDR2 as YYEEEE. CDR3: CASSTGTMPNEQFF. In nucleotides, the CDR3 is TGTGCCAGCAGCACAGGGACTATGCCCAATGAGCAGTTCTTC. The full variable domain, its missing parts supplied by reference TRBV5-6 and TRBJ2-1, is DAGVTQSPTHLIKTRGQQVTLRCSPKSGHDTVSWYQQALGQGPQFIFQYYEEEERQRGNFPDRFSGHQFPNYSSELNVNALLLGDSALYLCASSTGTMPNEQFFGPGTRLTVL.

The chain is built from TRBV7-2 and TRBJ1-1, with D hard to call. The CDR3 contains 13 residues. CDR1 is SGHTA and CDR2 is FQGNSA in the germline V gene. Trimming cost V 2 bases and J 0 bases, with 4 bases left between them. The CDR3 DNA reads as TGTGCCAGCAGCTTAACCATGAACACTGAAGCTTTCTTT. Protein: CASSLTMNTEAFF.

The CDR3 here is CASTIVRAGETQYF. The CDR3 nucleotides read TGTGCCAGCACCATTGTGCGGGCGGGAGAGACCCAGTACTTC. This sequence joins TRBV28 and TRBJ2-5, with TRBD2 as a possible D gene (5 bases). This CDR3 is 14 amino acids long. The germline gives CDR1 MDHEN, CDR2 SYDVKM. Trimming cost V 7 bases and J 4 bases, with 16 bases left between them.

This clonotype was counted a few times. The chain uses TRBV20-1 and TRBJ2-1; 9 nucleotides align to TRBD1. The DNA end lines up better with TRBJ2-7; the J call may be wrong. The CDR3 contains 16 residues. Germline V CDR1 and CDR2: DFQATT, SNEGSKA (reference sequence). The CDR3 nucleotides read TGCAGTGCTCTTAACGTGGGGACAGGGTCCTACAATGAGCAGTACTTC. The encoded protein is CSALNVGTGSYNEQYF.

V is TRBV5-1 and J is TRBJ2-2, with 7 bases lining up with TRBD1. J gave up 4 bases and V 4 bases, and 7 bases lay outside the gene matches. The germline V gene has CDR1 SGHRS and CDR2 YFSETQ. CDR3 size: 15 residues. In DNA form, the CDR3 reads TGCGCCAGCAGCATCGACAGGGTAGTCACCGGGGAGCTGTTTTTT. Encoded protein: CASSIDRVVTGELFF.

The CDR3 DNA sequence: TGCGCCAGCAGCCCCAATTCTTACTATGGCTACACCTTC. Its translation is CASSPNSYYGYTF. This sequence joins TRBV4-1 and TRBJ1-2; D gene ambiguous. V lost 4 bases and J lost 3, with 9 bases in between. This CDR3 spans 13 amino acids. In germline, CDR1 is MGHRA, CDR2 YSYEKL.